Shown below are 22 T cell receptor beta chains from a single sample sequenced in a study of tumor-infiltrating lymphocytes in primary liver carcinoma. Germline DNA was extracted alongside blood RNA, which was obtained from unsorted whole blood. The template, about 510 ng total RNA, yielded TCR beta cDNA made with a constant-region primer. Generation of the TCR beta libraries relied on three nested multiplex PCR rounds using slightly modified ARM-PCR. PCR rounds one and two used TRBV1-TRBV30 forward primers with a C-beta reverse primer for approximately 11 cycles each. In TCRdb, the multiplex PCR reads were re-called with MiXCR into one record per CDR3 protein. The sample has approximately 310,000 distinct CDR3 sequences; 55% to 65% are singletons. The material sequenced was peripheral blood. The receptors were sampled from a man aged 35 to 55 with primary liver carcinoma and hepatitis B virus infection.

For this clonotype: A much more abundant neighbour one base away suggests this may be a read error. This chain links TRBV4-2 with TRBJ2-7, with D perhaps matching TRBD2 (5 bases). V lost 5 bases and J lost 3, with 14 bases in between. This CDR3 has 14 amino acids. Germline-derived CDR1 and CDR2 are LGHNA and YNFKEQ. The CDR3 DNA sequence: TGTGCCAGCAGCATCGAGGGTAAACTCTACGAGCAGTACTTC. This translates into CASSIEGKLYEQYF.

With regard to this clonotype: As the CDR3 is not closed by the conserved phenylalanine or tryptophan, this likely results from a read error. This CDR3 is CASSGAPGTSALYEQYY. In nucleotides, the CDR3 is TGCGCCAGCAGCGGAGCGCCTGGGACTAGCGCCCTCTACGAGCAGTACTAC. The chain joins TRBV5-1 to TRBJ2-7; the match to TRBD2 covers 10 bases. CDR1 SGHRS and CDR2 YFSETQ come from the germline V gene. CDR3 size: 17 residues. The trim removed 4 bases at V and 3 bases at J, leaving 13 bases unmatched.

This chain joins TRBV5-4 and TRBJ2-7; D unclear. CDR3 length: 12 residues. V lost 0 bases, J lost 7 bases, and 8 bases lay in between. Germline lookup yields CDR1 SGHNT and CDR2 YYREEE (reference sequence). In nucleotides, the CDR3 is TGTGCCAGCAGCTTGGAGCAGAGGGAGCAGTACTTC. The encoded protein is CASSLEQREQYF.

This clonotype has just one count. This clone may be a read error of a much larger clone one base away. The chain is built from TRBV6-5 and TRBJ2-6; D remains ambiguous. Trimming removed 6 bases from V and 4 bases from J, with 13 bases in between. The CDR3 runs 15 residues. The germline CDR1 and CDR2 sequences are MNHEY and SVGAGI. CDR3 loop: CASSRDIAGANVLTF. DNA for the CDR3: TGTGCCAGCAGCCGCGACATCGCCGGGGCCAACGTCCTGACTTTC.

For this clonotype: This clone may be a read error of a much larger clone one base away. No conserved phenylalanine or tryptophan is present at the end of the CDR3, so a read error is the likely explanation. This chain connects TRBV7-9 to TRBJ2-7; a possible D gene is TRBD1 (6 bases). The CDR3 has 12 amino acids. The V and J ends lost 6 bases and 6 bases respectively, with 12 bases between them. Germline V lookup: CDR1 SEHNR, CDR2 FQNEAQ (reference sequence). In nucleotides, the CDR3 is TGTGCCAGCAGTCCACAGGGAGCCGAGCAGTACTTG. Translation gives CASSPQGAEQYL.

The chain's CDR3 is CASSEAGVGCVLTF. CDR3 sequence (DNA): TGTGCCAGCAGTGAAGCGGGCGTCGGATGCGTCCTGACTTTC. The chain links TRBV6-1 to TRBJ2-6; D is undetermined. CDR1 and CDR2 from the germline V gene are MNHNS and SASEGT. The V end lost 0 bases, the J end lost 12 bases, and 12 bases lay between the germline ends. CDR3 size: 14 residues.

About this clonotype itself: A much larger clone lies one base from this, so it may be a read error. This chain links TRBV6-1 with TRBJ1-1; D remains ambiguous. There are 11 residues in the CDR3. Trimming cost V 0 bases and J 11 bases, with 7 bases left between them. Germline assignment: CDR1 MNHNS and CDR2 SASEGT. The CDR3, as DNA: TGTGCCAGCAGTGAAGCTGGTGATGCTTTCTTT. Translation: CASSEAGDAFF.

As regards this clonotype: This may stem from a read error, because a much larger clone lies one nucleotide away. The V and J genes are TRBV4-2 and TRBJ2-5; TRBD2 agrees at 10 bases. The germline V gene has CDR1 LGHNA and CDR2 YNFKEQ. This CDR3 comprises 18 residues. The chain's CDR3 is CANSVGDSGRTFQETQYF. The CDR3 DNA follows: TGTGCCAACAGCGTGGGAGATAGCGGGAGGACCTTCCAAGAGACCCAGTACTTC.

To note about this clonotype: At one boundary the junction diverges from the germline segment, which might be a read error. The chain carries TRBV6-2 or TRBV6-3 and TRBJ2-2; 11 positions agree with TRBD1. Germline V gene lookup returns CDR1 MNHEY and CDR2 SVGEGT. This CDR3 region has 16 residues. The CDR3 bases are TGTGCCAGCAGAGTCAGGACAGGGGGCGACACCGAGGAGCTGCTTTTT. This translates into CASRVRTGGDTEELLF.

This clonotype was seen only once. The chain has TRBV11-2 and TRBJ2-7; possibly TRBD2 for D (5 bases). The CDR3 is made up of 13 amino acids. Germline CDR1 reads SGHAT; CDR2 reads FQNNGV. V shed 4 bases and J shed 7 bases, with 14 bases lying between them. The CDR3 coding sequence is TGTGCCAGCAGCTCAAGGGAAGACTATGAGCAGTACTTC. It specifies CASSSREDYEQYF.

There are many counts of this clonotype. J is TRBJ1-5 and V is TRBV12-3 or TRBV12-4; possible D gene TRBD1, 6 bases. The CDR3 is 15 amino acids. V dropped 6 bases and J dropped 4 bases, with 16 bases sitting between them. CDR3: CASSLQGTFNQPQHF. The CDR3 bases are TGTGCCAGCAGCCTACAGGGAACATTTAATCAGCCCCAGCATTTT.

A word on this clonotype: Being one base from a much bigger clone, this may be a read error. This chain links TRBV4-3 with TRBJ2-2, with D possibly TRBD2 on 7 matching bases. Germline values: CDR1 LGHNA, CDR2 YSLEER. CDR3 size: 14 residues. The CDR3 DNA reads TGCGCCAGCGGCCAAGGCGGGGGCGACGGGGAGCTGTTTTTT. It yields the protein CASGQGGGDGELFF.

Note on this clonotype: A much bigger clone sits one base away, suggesting this may be a read error. The V gene is TRBV10-3, the J gene TRBJ2-5, with TRBD1 as a possible D gene (5 bases). The V gene lost 8 bases and the J gene lost 4 bases, with 14 bases spanning the gap. Germline-derived CDR1 and CDR2 are ENHRY and SYGVKD. The CDR3 is 13 amino acids. The CDR3 is CAIASGSGETQYF. The CDR3 nucleotides read TGTGCCATCGCGTCAGGGTCGGGAGAGACCCAGTACTTC.

To note about this clonotype: The junction shows a germline mismatch at one end, possibly a read error. This chain joins TRBV11-2 and TRBJ2-7; D may be TRBD1 (6 bases). The germline CDR1 and CDR2 sequences are SGHAT and FQNNGV. The CDR3 covers 14 residues. CDR3 loop: CASSRGHGGYEQYF. The CDR3 bases are TGTGCGAGCAGCCGGGGACATGGGGGCTACGAGCAGTACTTC.

The V and J genes are TRBV7-8 and TRBJ2-1; D is unresolved. The CDR3 has 17 amino acids. The germline V gene has CDR1 SGHVS and CDR2 FQNEAQ. V lost 5 bases and J 0 bases, leaving 17 bases between the germline ends. The CDR3 region is CASSRWRGTDSYNEQFF. CDR3 in DNA: TGTGCCAGCAGCCGGTGGAGAGGAACGGACTCCTACAATGAGCAGTTCTTC.

Points on this clonotype: Sequence at one end of the junction differs from germline and may be a read error. J is TRBJ2-1 and V is TRBV11-1; D may be TRBD2 (6 bases). Germline CDR1 is SGHAT and CDR2 is FQDESV (reference sequence). This CDR3 is built from 16 residues. The CDR3 DNA sequence: TGTGCCAGCAGAAAAAGGATGAGGATAGGAGGGGATGAACAGTTCTTC. This sequence encodes CASRKRMRIGGDEQFF.

CDR3 nucleotides: TGTGCCAGCAGTTACCTTGGCGAGCAGTACTTC. Protein product: CASSYLGEQYF. The gene calls are TRBV6-5 and TRBJ2-7; D ambiguous. Germline V gives CDR1 MNHEY, CDR2 SVGAGI. The length of the CDR3 is 11 residues. V lost 2 bases and J 6 bases, leaving 5 bases between the germline ends.

With respect to this clonotype: A much bigger clone sits one base away, suggesting this may be a read error. The chain employs TRBV4-1 and TRBJ2-7, with 10 bases lining up with TRBD1. The germline V gene has CDR1 MGHRA and CDR2 YSYEKL. V shed 3 bases and J 4 bases; nucleotides not matched to a gene: 9. The CDR3 loop spans 16 amino acids. The CDR3 DNA follows: TGCGCCAGCAGCCAGAGTCCGGGACAGGGGTGGTACGAGCAGTACTTC. The encoded protein is CASSQSPGQGWYEQYF.

As concerns this clonotype: In this CDR3 the conserved last residue, phenylalanine or tryptophan, is missing, so a read error is likely. V is TRBV7-9 and J is TRBJ1-4; D remains ambiguous. The CDR3 contains 16 residues. In germline, CDR1 is SEHNR, CDR2 FQNEAQ (reference sequence). CDR3 sequence reads: CARSLMIGSTNEKLFI. CDR3 DNA: TGTGCCAGGAGCTTAATGATAGGGTCAACTAATGAAAAACTGTTTATT.

The gene calls are TRBV10-3 and TRBJ2-7; D possibly matches TRBD1 or TRBD2 (5 bases each). Germline CDR1 is ENHRY and CDR2 is SYGVKD. V lost 3 bases, J lost 6 bases, and 18 bases lay in between. CDR3 length: 15 amino acids. The CDR3 DNA sequence: TGTGCCATCAGTGATGAGGGGCGACGCCCCTGCGAGCAGTACTTC. Translating gives CAISDEGRRPCEQYF.

Comments on this clonotype: A clone one base away is much larger, so this may be a read error. V usage is TRBV12-3 or TRBV12-4 and J usage is TRBJ2-6; D remains ambiguous. The CDR3 totals 15 residues. The CDR3 DNA reads TGTGCCAGCAGCCCGGCGACCTCTGGGACCAACGTCCTGACTTTC. Translating it yields CASSPATSGTNVLTF.

Worth noting for this clonotype: Relative to the germline gene, one junction end is altered; a read error may explain this. In DNA, the CDR3 is TGCAGCGTTGATAGAGGGGGCAGTGGCTGCACCTTC. Translated, it gives CSVDRGGSGCTF. The rearrangement joins TRBV29-1 to TRBJ1-2, with 7 bases aligning to TRBD1. The CDR3 runs to 12 residues. Per the germline V gene, CDR1 is SQVTM and CDR2 is ANQGSEA.